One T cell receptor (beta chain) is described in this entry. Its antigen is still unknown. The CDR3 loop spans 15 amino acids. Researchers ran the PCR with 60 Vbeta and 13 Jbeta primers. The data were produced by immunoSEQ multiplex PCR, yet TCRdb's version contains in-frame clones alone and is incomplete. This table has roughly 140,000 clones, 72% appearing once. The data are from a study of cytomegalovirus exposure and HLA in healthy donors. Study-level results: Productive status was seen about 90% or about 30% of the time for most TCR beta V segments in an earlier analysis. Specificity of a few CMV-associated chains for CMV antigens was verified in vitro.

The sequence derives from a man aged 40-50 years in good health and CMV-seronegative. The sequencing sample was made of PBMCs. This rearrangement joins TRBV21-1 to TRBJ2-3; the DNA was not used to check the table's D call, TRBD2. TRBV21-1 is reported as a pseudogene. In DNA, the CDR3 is TGTGCCAGCAGCAAAGTGGGGACTAGCACAGATACGCAGTATTTT. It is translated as CASSKVGTSTDTQYF.